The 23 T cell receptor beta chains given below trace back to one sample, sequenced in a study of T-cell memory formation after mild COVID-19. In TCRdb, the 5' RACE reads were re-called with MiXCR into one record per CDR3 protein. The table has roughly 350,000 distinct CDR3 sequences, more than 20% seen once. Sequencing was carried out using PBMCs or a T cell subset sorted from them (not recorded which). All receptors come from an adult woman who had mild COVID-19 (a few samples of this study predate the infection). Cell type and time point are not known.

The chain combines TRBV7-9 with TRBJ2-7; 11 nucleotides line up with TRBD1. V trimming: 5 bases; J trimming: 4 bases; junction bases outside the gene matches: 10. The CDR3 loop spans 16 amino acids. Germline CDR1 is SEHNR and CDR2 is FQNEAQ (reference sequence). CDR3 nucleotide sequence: TGTGCCAGCAGCCCGGACCCGGGACAGGGGGTATACGAGCAGTACTTC. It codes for CASSPDPGQGVYEQYF.

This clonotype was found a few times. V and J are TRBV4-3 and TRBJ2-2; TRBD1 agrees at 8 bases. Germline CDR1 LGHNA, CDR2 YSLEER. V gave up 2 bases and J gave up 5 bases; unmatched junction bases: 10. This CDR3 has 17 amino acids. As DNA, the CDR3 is TGCGCCAGCAGCCAAATAGGGACAGGTGGAGGAACCGGGGAGCTGTTTTTT. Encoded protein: CASSQIGTGGGTGELFF.

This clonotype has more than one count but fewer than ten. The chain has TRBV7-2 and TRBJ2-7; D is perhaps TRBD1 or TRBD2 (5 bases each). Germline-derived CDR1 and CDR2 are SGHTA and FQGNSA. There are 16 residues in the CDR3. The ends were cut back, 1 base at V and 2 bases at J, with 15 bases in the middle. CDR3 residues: CASSLGQRSPTYEQYF. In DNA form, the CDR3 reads TGTGCCAGCAGCTTAGGACAGCGGAGCCCCACCTACGAGCAGTACTTC. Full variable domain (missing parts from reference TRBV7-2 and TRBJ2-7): GAGVSQSPSNKVTEKGKDVELRCDPISGHTALYWYRQSLGQGLEFLIYFQGNSAPDKSGLPSDRFSAERTGGSVSTLTIQRTQQEDSAVYLCASSLGQRSPTYEQYFGPGTRLTVT.

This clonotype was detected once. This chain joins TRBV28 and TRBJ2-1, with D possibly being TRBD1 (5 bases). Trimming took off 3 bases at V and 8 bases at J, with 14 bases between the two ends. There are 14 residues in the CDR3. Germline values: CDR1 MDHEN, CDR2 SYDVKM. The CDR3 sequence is CASSLGHTRDEQFF. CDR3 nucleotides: TGTGCCAGCAGTTTGGGGCACACACGCGATGAGCAGTTCTTC. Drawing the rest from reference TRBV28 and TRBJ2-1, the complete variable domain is DVKVTQSSRYLVKRTGEKVFLECVQDMDHENMFWYRQDPGLGLRLIYFSYDVKMKEKGDIPEGYSVSREKKERFSLILESASTNQTSMYLCASSLGHTRDEQFFGPGTRLTVL.

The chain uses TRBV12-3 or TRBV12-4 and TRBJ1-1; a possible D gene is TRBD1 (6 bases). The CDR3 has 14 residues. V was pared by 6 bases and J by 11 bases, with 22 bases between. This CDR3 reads CASRSPGGRGRAFF. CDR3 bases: TGTGCCAGCAGATCCCCGGGGGGCCGCGGTCGGGCTTTCTTT.

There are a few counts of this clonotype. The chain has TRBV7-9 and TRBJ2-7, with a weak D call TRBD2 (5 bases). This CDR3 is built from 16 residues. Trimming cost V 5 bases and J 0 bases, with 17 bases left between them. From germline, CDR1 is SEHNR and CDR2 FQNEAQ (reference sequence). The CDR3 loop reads CASSPWPRDSSYEQYF. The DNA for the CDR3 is TGTGCCAGCAGCCCATGGCCCCGGGATTCCTCCTACGAGCAGTACTTC.

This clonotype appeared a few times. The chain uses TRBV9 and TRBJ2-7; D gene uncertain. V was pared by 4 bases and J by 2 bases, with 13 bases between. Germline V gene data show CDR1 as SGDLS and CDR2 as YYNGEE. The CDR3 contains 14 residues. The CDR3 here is CASSPRTSAYEQYF. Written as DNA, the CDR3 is TGTGCCAGCAGCCCAAGGACCTCAGCCTACGAGCAGTACTTC.

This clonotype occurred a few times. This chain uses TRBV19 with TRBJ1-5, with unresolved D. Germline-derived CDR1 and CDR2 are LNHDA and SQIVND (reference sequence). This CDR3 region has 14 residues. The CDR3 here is CGSSLRDSNQPQHF. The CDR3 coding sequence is TGTGGTAGTAGCCTACGGGATAGCAATCAGCCCCAGCATTTT.

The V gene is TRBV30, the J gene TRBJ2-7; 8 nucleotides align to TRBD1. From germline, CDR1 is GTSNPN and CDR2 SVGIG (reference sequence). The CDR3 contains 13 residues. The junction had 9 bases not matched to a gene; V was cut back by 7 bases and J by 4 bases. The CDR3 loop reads CASAGTGVYEQYF. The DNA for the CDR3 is TGTGCCTCCGCCGGGACAGGAGTGTACGAGCAGTACTTC.

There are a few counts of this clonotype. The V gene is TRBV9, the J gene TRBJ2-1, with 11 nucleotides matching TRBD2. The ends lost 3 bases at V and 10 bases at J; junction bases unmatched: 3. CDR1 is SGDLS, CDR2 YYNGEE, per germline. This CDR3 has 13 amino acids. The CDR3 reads CASSGGLADEQFF. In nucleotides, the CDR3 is TGTGCCAGCAGCGGGGGACTAGCGGACGAGCAGTTCTTC.

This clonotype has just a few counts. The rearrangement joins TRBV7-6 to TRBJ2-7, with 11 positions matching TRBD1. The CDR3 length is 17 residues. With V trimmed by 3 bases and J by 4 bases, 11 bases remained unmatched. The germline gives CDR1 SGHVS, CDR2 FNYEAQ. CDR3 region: CASSFPPGQGDLYEQYF. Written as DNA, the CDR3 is TGTGCCAGCAGCTTTCCCCCGGGACAGGGGGACCTATACGAGCAGTACTTC.

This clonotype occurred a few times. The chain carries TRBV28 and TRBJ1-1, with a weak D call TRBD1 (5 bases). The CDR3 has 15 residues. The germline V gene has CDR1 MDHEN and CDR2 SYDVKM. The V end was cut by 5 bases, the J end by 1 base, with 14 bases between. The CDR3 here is CASSNSGLRNTEAFF. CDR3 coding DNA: TGTGCCAGCAGTAACTCGGGACTCCGGAACACTGAAGCTTTCTTT.

CDR3 DNA sequence: TGTGCCAGCAGCGTAGCTCTAGCGGGAGCGGCTGAGCAGTTCTTC. Translating gives CASSVALAGAAEQFF. The V and J genes are TRBV9 and TRBJ2-1; 10 positions match TRBD2. Looked up from germline, CDR1 is SGDLS and CDR2 is YYNGEE. V shed 0 bases, J shed 9 bases, and the junction held 6 bases outside the gene matches. CDR3 length: 15 amino acids.

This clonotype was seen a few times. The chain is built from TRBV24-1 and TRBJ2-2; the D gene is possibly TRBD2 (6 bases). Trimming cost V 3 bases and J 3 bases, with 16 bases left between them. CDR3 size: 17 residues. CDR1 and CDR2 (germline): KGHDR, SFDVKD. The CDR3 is CATSDNGRGFDTGELFF. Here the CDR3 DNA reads TGTGCCACCAGTGATAACGGGAGAGGGTTCGACACCGGGGAGCTGTTTTTT.

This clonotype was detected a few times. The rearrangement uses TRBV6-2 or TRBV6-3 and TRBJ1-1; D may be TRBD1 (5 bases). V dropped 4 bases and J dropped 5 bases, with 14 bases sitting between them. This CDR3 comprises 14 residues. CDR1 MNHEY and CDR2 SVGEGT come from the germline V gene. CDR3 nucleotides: TGTGCCAGCAGTTTCGTGATGGGGCTTACTGAAGCTTTCTTT. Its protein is CASSFVMGLTEAFF.

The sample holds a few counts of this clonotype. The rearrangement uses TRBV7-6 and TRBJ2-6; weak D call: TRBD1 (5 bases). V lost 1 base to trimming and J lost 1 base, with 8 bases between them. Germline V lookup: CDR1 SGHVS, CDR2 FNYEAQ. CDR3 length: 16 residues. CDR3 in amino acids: CASSLEPGSGANVLTF. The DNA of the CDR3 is TGTGCCAGCAGCTTAGAACCAGGGTCTGGGGCCAACGTCCTGACTTTC.

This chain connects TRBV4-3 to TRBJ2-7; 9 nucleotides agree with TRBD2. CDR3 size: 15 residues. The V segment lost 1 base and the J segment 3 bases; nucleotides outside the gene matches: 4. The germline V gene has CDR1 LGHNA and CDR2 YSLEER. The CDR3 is CASSQGASGIYEQYF. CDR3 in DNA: TGCGCCAGCAGCCAAGGTGCTAGCGGGATCTACGAGCAGTACTTC.

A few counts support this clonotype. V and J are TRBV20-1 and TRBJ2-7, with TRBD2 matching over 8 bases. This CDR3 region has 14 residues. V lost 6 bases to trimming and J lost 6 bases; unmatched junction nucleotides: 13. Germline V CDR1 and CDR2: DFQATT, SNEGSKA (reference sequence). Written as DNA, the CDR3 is TGCAGTGCGCCGAACTTTGCGGGGGGCGGCGAGCAGTACTTC. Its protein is CSAPNFAGGGEQYF.

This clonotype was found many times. The CDR3 nucleotides are TGCGCCAGCAGCTTGGATTGGGGGACTGAAGCTTTCTTT. This sequence encodes CASSLDWGTEAFF. The chain has TRBV5-1 and TRBJ1-1; tentative D call: TRBD1 (5 bases). CDR1 is SGHRS, CDR2 YFSETQ, per germline. The V end was cut by 0 bases, the J end by 5 bases, with 8 bases between. The CDR3 has 13 amino acids.

This CDR3 is CASSLGGSFNEKLFF. DNA of the CDR3: TGTGCCAGCAGCTTGGGTGGCAGCTTTAATGAAAAACTGTTTTTT. V gene TRBV5-5 combines with J gene TRBJ1-4; no definite D call. Trimming left V 0 bases short and J 4 bases short, with 10 bases between. This CDR3 is 15 amino acids long. From germline, CDR1 is SGHKS and CDR2 YYEKEE (reference sequence).

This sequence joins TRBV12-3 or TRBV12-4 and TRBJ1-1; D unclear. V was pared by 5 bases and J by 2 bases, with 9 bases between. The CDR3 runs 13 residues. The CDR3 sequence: CASSPNGNTEAFF. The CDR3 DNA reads TGTGCCAGCAGTCCTAACGGAAACACTGAAGCTTTCTTT.

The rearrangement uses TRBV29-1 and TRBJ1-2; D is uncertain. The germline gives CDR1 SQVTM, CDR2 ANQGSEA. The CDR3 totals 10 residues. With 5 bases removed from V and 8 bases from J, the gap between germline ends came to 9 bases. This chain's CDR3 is CSVLNQGYTF. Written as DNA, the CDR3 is TGCAGCGTTCTAAATCAGGGCTACACCTTC.

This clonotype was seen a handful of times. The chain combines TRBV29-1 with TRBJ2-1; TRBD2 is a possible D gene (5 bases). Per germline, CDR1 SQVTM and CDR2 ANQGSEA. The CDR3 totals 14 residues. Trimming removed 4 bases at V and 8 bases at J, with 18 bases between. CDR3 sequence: CSVAGWTDWHEQFF. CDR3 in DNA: TGCAGCGTTGCCGGTTGGACGGACTGGCATGAGCAGTTCTTC.